This is a list of T cell receptor beta chains from one sample in a study of response to subunit inactivated influenza vaccine. Each CDR3 protein gets one entry after TCRdb re-called the RT-PCR reads with MiXCR. Of around 650,000 distinct CDR3 sequences in the sample, around a sixth were seen once. The source was PBMCs from blood, collected approximately 13 days after vaccination. The source of these receptors is a man over 45 who received an inactivated influenza vaccine. Each CDR3 is given with its conserved first and last residue. The order of the fields is V gene, J gene, clone size, D gene, CDR3 DNA, CDR3 protein. A D gene is named only where the DNA matches it firmly. A clone size is listed for some rows: how often the clone was seen (once, few, many), or a class if it is expanded.

TRBV7-9	TRBJ2-7	few	TRBD2	TGTGCCAGCAGCTTACCGTCTTGGGAGCGGGGCTCCTACGAGCAGTACTTC	CASSLPSWERGSYEQYF
TRBV20-1	TRBJ2-1	many	.	TGCAGTGCTACCGGGGGACACAGATACAATGAGCAGTTCTTC	CSATGGHRYNEQFF
TRBV10-3	TRBJ1-1	.	TRBD1	TGTGCCATCAGTCGGGACAGGGCAGCGGCTGAAGCTTTCTTT	CAISRDRAAAEAFF
TRBV12-3/TRBV12-4	TRBJ1-3	.	TRBD1	TGTGCCAGCAAGCGGGACAGCTACTCTGGAAACACCATATATTTT	CASKRDSYSGNTIYF
TRBV4-3	TRBJ2-1	.	TRBD2	TGCGCCAGCAGCCAAGAGGCTAGCGGAGCCTCCTACAATGAGCAGTTCTTC	CASSQEASGASYNEQFF
TRBV11-2	TRBJ2-1	.	.	TGTGCCAGCAGCATGCCCGGGCAGTACAATGAGCAGTTCTTC	CASSMPGQYNEQFF
TRBV7-6	TRBJ2-1	few	TRBD1	TGTGCCAGCAGCCCATTCACCGGGACAGGGAGGAATGAGCAGTTCTTC	CASSPFTGTGRNEQFF
TRBV7-2	TRBJ2-3	few	.	TGTGCCAGCAGCCGCGGGATAGCATCTGGCGATACGCAGTATTTT	CASSRGIASGDTQYF
TRBV12-3/TRBV12-4	TRBJ1-1	few	TRBD1	TGTGCCAGCAGTATTACAGGGGGAAGAACTGAAGCTTTCTTT	CASSITGGRTEAFF
TRBV6-7	TRBJ2-6	.	TRBD1	TGTGCCAGCAGTCGACCGGGACAGAAGTTCTCTGGGGCCAACGTCCTGACTTTC	CASSRPGQKFSGANVLTF
TRBV5-1	TRBJ2-3	few	.	TGCGCCAGCAAGGACCCCTCAAGCACAGATACGCAGTATTTT	CASKDPSSTDTQYF
TRBV9	TRBJ2-5	.	.	TGTGCCAGCAGCAACGAAAGTCGGGAGACCCAGTACTTC	CASSNESRETQYF
TRBV5-8	TRBJ2-6	.	TRBD1	TGTGCCAGCAGCTCCGGGACAGGGGTTGTAGCCAACGTCCTGACTTTC	CASSSGTGVVANVLTF
TRBV7-9	TRBJ2-1	many	TRBD1	TGTGCCAGCATGTCCCGGGACAGACGCAATGAGCAGTTCTTC	CASMSRDRRNEQFF
TRBV12-3/TRBV12-4	TRBJ2-2	few	.	TGTGCCAGCAGTTTCGGGCTCGCCACCGGGGAGCTGTTTTTT	CASSFGLATGELFF
TRBV7-9	TRBJ1-2	few	.	TGTGCCAGCACCGTACAGAATAACTATGGCTACACCTTC	CASTVQNNYGYTF
TRBV6-4	TRBJ2-7	many	TRBD2	TGTGCCAACTCAACCGGGACTAGCTTCGGCGAGCAGTACTTC	CANSTGTSFGEQYF
TRBV7-9	TRBJ2-3	.	TRBD2	TGTGCCAGCAGCACCGGGGACGGCGGGGGGGCCGATACGCAGTATTTT	CASSTGDGGGADTQYF
TRBV29-1	TRBJ2-3	few	.	TGCAGCGGTTTCCTGAGCCGACAGAACCCAGATACGCAGTATTTT	CSGFLSRQNPDTQYF
TRBV12-3/TRBV12-4	TRBJ1-2	few	.	TGTGCCAGCAGGCCCCGGGCAGGGGTTGGCTATGGCTACACCTTC	CASRPRAGVGYGYTF
TRBV15	TRBJ2-2	few	.	TGTGCCACCAGCAGAGATCAGGCCGGGGAGCTGTTTTTT	CATSRDQAGELFF
TRBV28	TRBJ2-1	.	TRBD2	TGTGCCAGCAAACCAGGACTAGCGGGATTCAATGAGCAGTTCTTC	CASKPGLAGFNEQFF
TRBV7-6	TRBJ2-1	.	TRBD2	TGTGCCAGCAGCTTAGCGATCCTAGCGGGGGGGCTCGATGAGCAGTTCTTC	CASSLAILAGGLDEQFF
TRBV6-2/TRBV6-3	TRBJ1-5	many	.	TGTGCCAGCAGTTATATGCTGGGGGGAAATCAGCCCCAGCATTTT	CASSYMLGGNQPQHF
TRBV9	TRBJ1-1	.	TRBD1	TGTGCCAGCAGCTCGGACAGGGACGCTGAAGCTTTCTTT	CASSSDRDAEAFF
TRBV10-3	TRBJ2-7	many	.	TGTGCCATCAGTGGACGACAGGCCTACGAGCAGTACTTC	CAISGRQAYEQYF
TRBV7-6	TRBJ2-3	few	TRBD2	TGTGCCAGCAGCTTAGCGCGGGAGAGGCTTGATACGCAGTATTTT	CASSLARERLDTQYF
TRBV28	TRBJ2-7	.	TRBD2	TGTGCCAGTGCCGGGACTAGCAGAGTCGAGCAGTACTTC	CASAGTSRVEQYF
TRBV9	TRBJ1-2	few	.	TGTGCCAGCAGCGTATCCCAACAGGGTGCCTACACCTTC	CASSVSQQGAYTF
TRBV21-1	TRBJ2-7	few	.	TGTGCCAGCAGCAAACATACTGACAGGTCGAAACCCTACGAGCAGTACTTC	CASSKHTDRSKPYEQYF
TRBV20-1	TRBJ2-1	few	.	TGCAGTGCTAGCGGGCGGCCGAGCTCCTACAATGAGCAGTTCTTC	CSASGRPSSYNEQFF
TRBV4-3	TRBJ2-3	few	TRBD2	TGCGCCAGCAGCCAAGGACAGTCGGGAGGGCGCACAGATACGCAGTATTTT	CASSQGQSGGRTDTQYF
TRBV12-3/TRBV12-4	TRBJ1-1	few	.	TGTGCCAGCAGTTTAGTGAGCAACACTGAAGCTTTCTTT	CASSLVSNTEAFF
TRBV20-1	TRBJ2-5	few	.	TGCAGTGCTCGCGACTCGGGAGTCCGTCAGACCCAGTACTTC	CSARDSGVRQTQYF
TRBV7-2	TRBJ1-2	.	.	TGTGCCAGCAGCTCCCGGGACGGAGGCTATGGCTACACCTTC	CASSSRDGGYGYTF
TRBV28	TRBJ2-7	many	.	TGTGCCAGCAGACCGCAGGGTCTGTCGCACTACTTC	CASRPQGLSHYF
TRBV29-1	TRBJ2-3	.	TRBD2	TGCAGCGTCGCAACTGGACTAGAGGCAGATACGCAGTATTTT	CSVATGLEADTQYF
TRBV24-1	TRBJ2-3	few	.	TGTGCCACCATGCGCGGACAGCGGGATGGAACAGATACGCAGTATTTT	CATMRGQRDGTDTQYF
TRBV11-2	TRBJ1-4	.	.	TGTGCCAGCCAGGGTTCGGGTGAAAAACTGTTTTTT	CASQGSGEKLFF
TRBV4-2	TRBJ1-2	few	TRBD1	TGTGCCAGCAGCCAAGGGCGGGTAAACTTAGACAGGGGCTATGGCTACACCTTC	CASSQGRVNLDRGYGYTF
TRBV5-6	TRBJ2-1	few	TRBD2	TGTGCCAGCAGCTTGGATCCCGGGGGTAACGGGAGGGCGAATGAGCAGTTCTTC	CASSLDPGGNGRANEQFF
TRBV29-1	TRBJ2-1	many	.	TGCAGCGCCCATAGGGATGAGCAGTTCTTC	CSAHRDEQFF
TRBV10-3	TRBJ2-5	few	.	TGTGCCATCAGCTACAGGTCAGGAGAGACCCAGTACTTC	CAISYRSGETQYF
TRBV15	TRBJ2-1	.	.	TGTGCCACCAGCAGAGATCTAACAGACAATGAGCAGTTCTTC	CATSRDLTDNEQFF
TRBV5-1	TRBJ1-6	few	.	TGCGCCAGCAGACAGGCTGAGGATTCACCCCTCCACTTT	CASRQAEDSPLHF
TRBV5-1	TRBJ2-7	many	TRBD1	TGTGCCAGCAGCCGAGGACAGGGTACCTACGAGCAGTACTTC	CASSRGQGTYEQYF
TRBV4-2	TRBJ1-1	few	TRBD1	TGTGCCAGCAGCCAAGAAGTCAGGGGGACTGAAGCTTTCTTT	CASSQEVRGTEAFF
TRBV29-1	TRBJ2-3	few	TRBD1	TGCAGCGTCCTCCGGGACAGGGGGCGAGCTACGCAGTATTTT	CSVLRDRGRATQYF
TRBV4-3	TRBJ1-4	few	TRBD1	TGCGCCAGCAGCCAAACTAAGGGACAGTTTACTAATGAAAAACTGTTTTTT	CASSQTKGQFTNEKLFF
TRBV28	TRBJ2-1	few	TRBD1	TGTGCCAGCAGGACGGGACAGATCAATGAGCAGTTCTTC	CASRTGQINEQFF
TRBV5-1	TRBJ2-1	.	TRBD2	TGCGCCAGCAGCCCTCGGACTAGCGGGAGAAATGAGCAGTTCTTC	CASSPRTSGRNEQFF